The rows below give T cell receptor beta chains drawn from one sample of a study of cytomegalovirus exposure and HLA in healthy donors. The table came from immunoSEQ multiplex PCR; TCRdb's copy has only in-frame clones and leaves some out. The sample has 100,000 to 150,000 clones, roughly nine tenths seen once. Sequenced: PBMCs. The receptor source for this set is a woman aged 18-30 years in good health and CMV-seronegative. The conserved cysteine and the conserved F or W are not part of the CDR3 here. D genes are given only for firm matches.

>TRBJ2-5|TRBD2|TRBV7-9
ASSEGTSNIQETQY
>TRBJ2-7|.|TRBV28
ASSFRGTGSYEQY
>TRBJ2-1|.|TRBV6-5
ASTQGGEQF
>TRBJ2-1|.|TRBV7-8
ASSLAAGAEPFDEQF
>TRBJ1-1|.|TRBV18
ASSPRWGGGTEAF
>TRBJ1-2|.|TRBV6-5
ASSDGQNYGYT
>TRBJ2-7|TRBD1|TRBV4-2
ASSHPGGSEYEQY
>TRBJ2-1|TRBD1|TRBV18
ASSPVTGSYNEQF
>TRBJ2-7|TRBD2|TRBV2
ASSSPGLPSYEQY
>TRBJ2-5|.|TRBV2
ASSGQGLETQY
>TRBJ2-1|TRBD1|TRBV5-4
ASSLRGNNEQF
>TRBJ2-4|.|TRBV28
ASSLSLTGPNQY
>TRBJ1-1|TRBD1|TRBV7-9
ASSPKTGELEAF
>TRBJ2-5|.|TRBV6-5
ATAGLAQETQY
>TRBJ2-7|TRBD1|TRBV27
ASSPPGGEQY
>TRBJ2-7|.|TRBV4-3
ASSRNYPPSYEQY
>TRBJ1-1|TRBD1|TRBV5-5
ASSVYRGLNTEAF
>TRBJ2-1|TRBD2|TRBV27
ASSPGLAGNNEQF